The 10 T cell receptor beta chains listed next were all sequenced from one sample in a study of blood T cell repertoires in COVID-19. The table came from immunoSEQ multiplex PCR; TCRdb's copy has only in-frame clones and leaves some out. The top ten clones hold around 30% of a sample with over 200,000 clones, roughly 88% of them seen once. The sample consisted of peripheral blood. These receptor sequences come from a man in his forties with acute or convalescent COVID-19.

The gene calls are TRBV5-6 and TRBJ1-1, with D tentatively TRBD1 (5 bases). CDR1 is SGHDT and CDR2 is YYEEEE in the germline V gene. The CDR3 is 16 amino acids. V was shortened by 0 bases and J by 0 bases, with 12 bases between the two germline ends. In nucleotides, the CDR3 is TGTGCCAGCAGCTTGGTGTTGGGCAGGGTGAACACTGAAGCTTTCTTT. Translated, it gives CASSLVLGRVNTEAFF.

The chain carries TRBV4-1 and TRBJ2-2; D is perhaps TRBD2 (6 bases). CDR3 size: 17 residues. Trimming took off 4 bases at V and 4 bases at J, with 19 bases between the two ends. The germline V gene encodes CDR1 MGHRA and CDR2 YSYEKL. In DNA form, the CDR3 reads TGCGCCAGCAGCCGCCCCTTACCGGGGGAGTCCACCGGGGAGCTGTTTTTT. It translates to CASSRPLPGESTGELFF.

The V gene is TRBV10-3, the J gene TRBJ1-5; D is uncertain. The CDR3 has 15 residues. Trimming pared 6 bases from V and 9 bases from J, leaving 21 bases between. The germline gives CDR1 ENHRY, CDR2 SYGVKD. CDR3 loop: CAISSLSREEGPQHF. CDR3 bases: TGTGCCATCAGCTCCCTTTCCCGGGAGGAAGGGCCCCAGCATTTT.

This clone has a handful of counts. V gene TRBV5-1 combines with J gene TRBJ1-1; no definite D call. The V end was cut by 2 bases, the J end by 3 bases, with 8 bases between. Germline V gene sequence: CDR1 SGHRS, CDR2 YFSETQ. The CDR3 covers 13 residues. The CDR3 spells CASSFVPDTEAFF. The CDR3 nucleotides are TGCGCCAGCAGCTTTGTCCCCGACACTGAAGCTTTCTTT.

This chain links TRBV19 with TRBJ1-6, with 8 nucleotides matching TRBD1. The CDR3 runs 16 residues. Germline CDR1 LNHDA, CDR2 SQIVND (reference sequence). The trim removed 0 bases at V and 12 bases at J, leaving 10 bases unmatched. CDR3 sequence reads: CASSIDRGQGLLPLHF. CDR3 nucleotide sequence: TGTGCCAGTAGTATAGATCGCGGACAGGGTTTGTTACCCCTCCACTTT.

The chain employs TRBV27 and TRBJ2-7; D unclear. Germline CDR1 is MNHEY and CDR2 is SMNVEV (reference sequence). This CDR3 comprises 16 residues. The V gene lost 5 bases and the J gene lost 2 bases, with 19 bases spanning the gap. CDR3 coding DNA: TGTGCCAGCAGTCCACTTTTGGGCGAAGGCACCTACGAGCAGTACTTC. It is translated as CASSPLLGEGTYEQYF.

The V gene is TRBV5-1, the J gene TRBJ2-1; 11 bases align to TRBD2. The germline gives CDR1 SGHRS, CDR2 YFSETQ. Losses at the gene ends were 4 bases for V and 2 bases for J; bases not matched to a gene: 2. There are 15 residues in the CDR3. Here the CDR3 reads CASSPGLAAYNEQFF. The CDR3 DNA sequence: TGCGCCAGCAGCCCGGGACTAGCGGCCTACAATGAGCAGTTCTTC.

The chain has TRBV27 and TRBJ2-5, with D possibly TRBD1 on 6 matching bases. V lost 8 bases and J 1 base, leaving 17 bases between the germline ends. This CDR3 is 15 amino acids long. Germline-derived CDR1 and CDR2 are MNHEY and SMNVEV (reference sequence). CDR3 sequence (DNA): TGTGCCAGCGGCCCGCGATGGGACATCCAAGAGACCCAGTACTTC. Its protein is CASGPRWDIQETQYF.

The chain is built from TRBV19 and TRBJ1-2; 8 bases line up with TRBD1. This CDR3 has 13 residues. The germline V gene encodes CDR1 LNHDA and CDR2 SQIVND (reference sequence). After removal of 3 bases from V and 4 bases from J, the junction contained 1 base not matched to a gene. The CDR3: CASSIQGAYGYTF. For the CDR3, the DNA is TGTGCCAGTAGTATTCAGGGGGCCTATGGCTACACCTTC.

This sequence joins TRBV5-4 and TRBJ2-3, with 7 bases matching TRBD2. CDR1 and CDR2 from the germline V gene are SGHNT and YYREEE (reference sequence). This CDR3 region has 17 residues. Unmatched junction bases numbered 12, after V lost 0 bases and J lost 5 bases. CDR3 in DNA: TGTGCCAGCAGCTTGGGTACCTCTCGGACTAGGGGAGATACGCAGTATTTT. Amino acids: CASSLGTSRTRGDTQYF.